This T cell receptor (beta chain) stems from a study of quantifying T cell responses using KT2 cells. As for the study in general: RNA was reverse transcribed with TCR alpha and beta constant-region primers. The second PCR was a qPCR stopped at a predetermined fluorescence threshold. Study results and caveats: Input KT2 cell number predicted KT2 alpha and beta sequence counts linearly over several orders of magnitude.

Different KT2-to-PBMC ratios were created with a constant PBMC count. This clonotype was seen a handful of times. Its antigen is not identified. A single-stranded UMI oligo with SP2 sequence was ligated to cDNA 3' ends. An equimolar mix of RC1.1 and RC1.2 primed the beta chain across TRBC1 and TRBC2. One entry per CDR3 protein results from TCRdb running MiXCR on the UMI-ligation and nested PCR reads. The sample contains about 41,000 distinct CDR3 sequences, 17% of which appear only once. Sequencing was done on a sample of PBMCs spiked with cells of the T cell clone KT2. This receptor was taken from a human donor.

CDR3 bases: TGTGCCAGCAGTTACTCGTCGGGGGACTACGAGCAGTACTTC. Protein product: CASSYSSGDYEQYF. The rearrangement uses TRBV6-5 and TRBJ2-7; D perhaps matches TRBD2 (6 bases). V was cut by 0 bases and J by 3 bases, with 9 bases left in between. CDR1 and CDR2 (germline): MNHEY, SVGAGI. CDR3 length: 14 residues.